This TCR beta chain was profiled in a study of T-cell memory formation after mild COVID-19. Study-level findings and limits: Chiefly within CM and EM were the contracting CD4+ clones; CD8+ ones were within EMRA.

The CDR3 consists of 14 residues. V lost 6 bases and J lost 5; bases outside the gene matches: 5. The germline CDR1 and CDR2 sequences are KGHSH and LQKENI. A note on this clonotype: What it binds is unknown.

Each CDR3 protein is one row after TCRdb ran MiXCR on the 5' RACE reads. Among under 550,000 distinct CDR3 sequences, about 20% were seen once, and the ten largest hold around 12%. Sequenced input: PBMCs or a T cell subset sorted from them (not recorded which). The V and J genes are TRBV18 and TRBJ1-4; 8 positions agree with TRBD1. The origin of this receptor is an adult woman who had mild COVID-19 (a few samples of this study predate the infection). Cell type and time point are not known. The CDR3 bases are TGTGCCAGCTCCGGGACAGGCGCGAATGAAAAACTGTTTTTT. It codes for CASSGTGANEKLFF.